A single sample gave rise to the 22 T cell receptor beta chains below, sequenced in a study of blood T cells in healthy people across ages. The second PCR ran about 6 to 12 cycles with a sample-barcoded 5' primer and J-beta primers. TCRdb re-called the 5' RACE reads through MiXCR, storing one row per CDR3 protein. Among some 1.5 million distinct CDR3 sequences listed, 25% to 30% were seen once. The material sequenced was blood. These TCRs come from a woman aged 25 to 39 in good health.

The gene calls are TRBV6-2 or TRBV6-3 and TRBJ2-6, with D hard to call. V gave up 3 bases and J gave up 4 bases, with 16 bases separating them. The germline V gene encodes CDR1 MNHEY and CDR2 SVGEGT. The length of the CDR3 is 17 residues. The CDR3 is CASSYPPVINGANVLTF. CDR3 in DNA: TGTGCCAGCAGTTATCCGCCTGTGATTAACGGGGCCAACGTCCTGACTTTC.

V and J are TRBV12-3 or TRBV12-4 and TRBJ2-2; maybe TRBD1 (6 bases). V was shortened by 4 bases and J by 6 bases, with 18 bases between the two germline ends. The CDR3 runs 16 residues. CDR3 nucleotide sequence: TGTGCCAGCAGTTCCAGGGTAGGGGGAAGGGCCGGGGAGCTGTTTTTT. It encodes CASSSRVGGRAGELFF.

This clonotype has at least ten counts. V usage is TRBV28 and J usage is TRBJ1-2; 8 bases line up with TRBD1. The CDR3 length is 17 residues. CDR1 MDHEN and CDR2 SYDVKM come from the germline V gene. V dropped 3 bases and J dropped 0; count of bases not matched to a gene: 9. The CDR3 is CASSLAGGTGSNYGYTF. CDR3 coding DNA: TGTGCCAGCAGTTTGGCTGGGGGGACAGGATCTAACTATGGCTACACCTTC.

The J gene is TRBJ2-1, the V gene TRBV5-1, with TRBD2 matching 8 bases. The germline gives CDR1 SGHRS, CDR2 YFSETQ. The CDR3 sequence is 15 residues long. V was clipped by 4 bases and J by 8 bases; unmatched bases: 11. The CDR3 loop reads CASSQLSGRVYEQFF. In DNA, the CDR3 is TGCGCCAGCAGCCAACTGAGCGGGAGAGTATATGAGCAGTTCTTC.

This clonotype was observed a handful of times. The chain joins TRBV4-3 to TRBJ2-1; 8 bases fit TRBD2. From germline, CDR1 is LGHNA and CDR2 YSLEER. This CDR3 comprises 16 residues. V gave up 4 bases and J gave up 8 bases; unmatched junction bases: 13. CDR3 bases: TGCGCCAGCAGCCTTGGGTCAGCGGGAGTCAAGGATGAGCAGTTCTTC. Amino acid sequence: CASSLGSAGVKDEQFF.

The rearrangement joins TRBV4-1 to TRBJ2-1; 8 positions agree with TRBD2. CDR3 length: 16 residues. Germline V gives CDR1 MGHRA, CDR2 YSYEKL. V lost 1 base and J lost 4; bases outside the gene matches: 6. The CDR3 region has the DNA TGCGCCAGCAGCCAAGGAGCGGGGGCCACTTACAATGAGCAGTTCTTC. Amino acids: CASSQGAGATYNEQFF.

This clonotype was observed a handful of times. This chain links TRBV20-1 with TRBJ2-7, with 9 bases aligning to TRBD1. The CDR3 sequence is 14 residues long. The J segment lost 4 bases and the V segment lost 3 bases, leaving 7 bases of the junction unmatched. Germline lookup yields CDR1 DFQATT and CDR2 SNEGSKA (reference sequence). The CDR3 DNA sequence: TGCAGTGCTAGGCCCAGACAGGGGGGATACGAGCAGTACTTC. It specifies CSARPRQGGYEQYF.

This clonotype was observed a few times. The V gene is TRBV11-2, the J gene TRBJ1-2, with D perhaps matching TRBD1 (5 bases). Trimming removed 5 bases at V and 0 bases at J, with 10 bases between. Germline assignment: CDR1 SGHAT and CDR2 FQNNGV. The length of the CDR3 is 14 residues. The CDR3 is CASSIRGPNYGYTF. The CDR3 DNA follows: TGTGCCAGCAGCATACGGGGACCTAACTATGGCTACACCTTC.

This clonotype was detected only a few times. The CDR3 sequence is CAVKGQIGGYTF. The CDR3 DNA reads as TGTGCCGTAAAAGGACAGATTGGCGGCTACACCTTC. The rearrangement joins TRBV6-2 or TRBV6-3 to TRBJ1-2; tentative D call: TRBD1 (6 bases). V was trimmed by 11 bases and J by 8 bases, leaving 18 bases between them. This CDR3 contains 12 residues. Germline assignment: CDR1 MNHEY and CDR2 SVGEGT.

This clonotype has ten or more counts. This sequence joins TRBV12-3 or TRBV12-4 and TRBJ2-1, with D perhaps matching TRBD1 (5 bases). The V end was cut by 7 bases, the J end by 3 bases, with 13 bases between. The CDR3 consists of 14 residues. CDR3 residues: CASNLRGFYNEQFF. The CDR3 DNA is TGTGCCAGCAATCTTAGGGGATTCTACAATGAGCAGTTCTTC.

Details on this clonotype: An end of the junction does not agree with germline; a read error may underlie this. In DNA, the CDR3 is TGTGCCAGCAACTTAAAAGGAGGAGAGACCCAGTACTTC. It codes for CASNLKGGETQYF. This chain connects TRBV11-2 to TRBJ2-5, with a weak D call TRBD2 (5 bases). CDR3 length: 13 residues. Germline CDR1 and CDR2: SGHAT and FQNNGV.

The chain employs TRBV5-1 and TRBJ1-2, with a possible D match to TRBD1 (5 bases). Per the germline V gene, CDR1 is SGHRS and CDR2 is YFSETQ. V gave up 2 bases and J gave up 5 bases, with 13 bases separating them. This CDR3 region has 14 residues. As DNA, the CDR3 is TGCGCCAGCAGCTTCCCGGGACGGGAATATGGCTACACCTTC. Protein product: CASSFPGREYGYTF.

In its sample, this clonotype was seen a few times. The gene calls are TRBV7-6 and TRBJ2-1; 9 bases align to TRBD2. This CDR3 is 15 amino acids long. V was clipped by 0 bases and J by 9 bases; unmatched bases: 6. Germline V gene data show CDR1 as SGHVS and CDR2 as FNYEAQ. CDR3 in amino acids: CASSLAVAGVSEQFF. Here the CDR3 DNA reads TGTGCCAGCAGCTTAGCCGTAGCGGGGGTGAGTGAGCAGTTCTTC.

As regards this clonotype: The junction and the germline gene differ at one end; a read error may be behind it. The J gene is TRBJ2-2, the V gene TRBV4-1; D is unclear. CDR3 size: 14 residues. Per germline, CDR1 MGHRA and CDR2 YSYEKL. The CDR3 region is CAGSPSSATGELFF. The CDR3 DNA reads TGCGCCGGCAGCCCCTCGTCGGCCACCGGGGAGCTGTTTTTT.

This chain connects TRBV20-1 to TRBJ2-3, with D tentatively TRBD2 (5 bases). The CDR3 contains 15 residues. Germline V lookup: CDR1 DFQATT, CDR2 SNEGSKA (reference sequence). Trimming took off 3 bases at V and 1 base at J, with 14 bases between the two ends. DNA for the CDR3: TGCAGTGCTAGGGAGGTTCTTAGGGGCACAGATACGCAGTATTTT. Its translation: CSAREVLRGTDTQYF.

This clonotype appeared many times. The CDR3 sequence: CASSIGADQETQYF. The CDR3, as DNA: TGTGCCAGCAGTATAGGAGCGGACCAAGAGACCCAGTACTTC. V gene TRBV12-3 or TRBV12-4 combines with J gene TRBJ2-5; tentatively, D is TRBD2 (5 bases). This CDR3 has 14 amino acids. V dropped 5 bases and J dropped 0 bases, with 10 bases sitting between them.

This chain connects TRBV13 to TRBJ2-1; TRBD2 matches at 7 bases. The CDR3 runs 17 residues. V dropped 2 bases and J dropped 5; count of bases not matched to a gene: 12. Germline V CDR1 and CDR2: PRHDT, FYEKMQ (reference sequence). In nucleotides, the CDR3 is TGTGCCAGCAGCTTACTCCGGTGGCGGGAGTTGAACAATGAGCAGTTCTTC. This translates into CASSLLRWRELNNEQFF.

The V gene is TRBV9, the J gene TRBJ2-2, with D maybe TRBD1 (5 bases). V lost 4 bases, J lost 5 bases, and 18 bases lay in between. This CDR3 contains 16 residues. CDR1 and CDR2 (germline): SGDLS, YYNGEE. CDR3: CASSTRVGRSTGELFF. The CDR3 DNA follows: TGTGCCAGCAGCACGAGAGTGGGGCGATCAACCGGGGAGCTGTTTTTT.

The CDR3 DNA reads TGTGCCAGCAGGTTCTCGACGGAGAACACCGGGGAGCTGTTTTTT. This translates into CASRFSTENTGELFF. The rearrangement links TRBV7-9 to TRBJ2-2; D gene ambiguous. The CDR3 length is 15 residues. V was shortened by 6 bases and J by 1 base, with 12 bases between the two germline ends. The germline CDR1 and CDR2 sequences are SEHNR and FQNEAQ (reference sequence).

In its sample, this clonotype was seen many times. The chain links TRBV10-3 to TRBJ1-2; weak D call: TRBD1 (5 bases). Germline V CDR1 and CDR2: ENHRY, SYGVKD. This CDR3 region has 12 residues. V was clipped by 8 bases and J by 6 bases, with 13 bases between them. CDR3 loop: CAIGRGTDGYTF. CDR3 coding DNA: TGTGCCATCGGGAGAGGGACCGATGGCTACACCTTC.

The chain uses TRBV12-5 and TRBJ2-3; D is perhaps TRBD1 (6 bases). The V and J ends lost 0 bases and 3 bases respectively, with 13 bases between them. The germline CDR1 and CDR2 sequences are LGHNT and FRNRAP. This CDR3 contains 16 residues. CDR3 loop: CASGLVLDRTTDTQYF. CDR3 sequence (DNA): TGTGCTAGTGGTTTGGTACTGGACAGAACAACAGATACGCAGTATTTT.

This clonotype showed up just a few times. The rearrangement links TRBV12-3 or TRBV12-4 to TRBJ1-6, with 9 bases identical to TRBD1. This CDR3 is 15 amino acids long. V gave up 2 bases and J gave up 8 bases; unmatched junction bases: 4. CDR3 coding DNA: TGTGCCAGCAGTTTACAGACAGGGGGTGATTCACCCCTCCACTTT. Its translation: CASSLQTGGDSPLHF.